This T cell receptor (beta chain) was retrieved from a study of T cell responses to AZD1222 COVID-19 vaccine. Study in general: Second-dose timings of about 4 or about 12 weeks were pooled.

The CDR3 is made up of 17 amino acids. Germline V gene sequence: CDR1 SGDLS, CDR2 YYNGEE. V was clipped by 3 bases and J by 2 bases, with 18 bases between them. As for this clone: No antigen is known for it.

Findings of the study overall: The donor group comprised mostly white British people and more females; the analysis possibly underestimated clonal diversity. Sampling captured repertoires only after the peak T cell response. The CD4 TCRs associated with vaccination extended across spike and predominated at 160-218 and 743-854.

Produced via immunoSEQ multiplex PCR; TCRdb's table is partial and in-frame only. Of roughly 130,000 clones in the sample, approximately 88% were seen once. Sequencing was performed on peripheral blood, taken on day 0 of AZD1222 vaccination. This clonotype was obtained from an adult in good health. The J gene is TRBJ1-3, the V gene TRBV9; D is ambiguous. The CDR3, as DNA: TGTGCCAGCAGCGCCGGAGTCATACAAGGAACTGGAAACACCATATATTTT. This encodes CASSAGVIQGTGNTIYF.